Sequencing of this T cell receptor (beta chain) was carried out in a study of shared T cell receptors in the human thymus. V lost 6 bases and J lost 5, with 17 bases in between. Germline loops: CDR1 SQVTM, CDR2 ANQGSEA. The CDR3 has 14 amino acids. Only in-frame clones appear in the TCRdb table, and some are missing; sequencing was by immunoSEQ multiplex PCR. The data show over 650,000 clones, about 89% seen once. Separately, the same data were catalogued under a study of human thymus T cells. As that report states: It was healthy Finnish infants having corrective surgery for congenital heart defects who were the donors. Corrective heart surgery yielded resections, and these provided the thymus tissue. Seemingly biased V and J gene usage marked thymic and blood repertoires.

The chain combines TRBV29-1 with TRBJ2-1; D may be TRBD2 (7 bases). Sequencing input: thymocytes. This TCR was sampled from a boy younger than two with a congenital heart defect. In DNA form, the CDR3 reads TGCAGCGTCATCCTCGGGGGGCCAGACAATGAGCAGTTCTTC. Residues: CSVILGGPDNEQFF.